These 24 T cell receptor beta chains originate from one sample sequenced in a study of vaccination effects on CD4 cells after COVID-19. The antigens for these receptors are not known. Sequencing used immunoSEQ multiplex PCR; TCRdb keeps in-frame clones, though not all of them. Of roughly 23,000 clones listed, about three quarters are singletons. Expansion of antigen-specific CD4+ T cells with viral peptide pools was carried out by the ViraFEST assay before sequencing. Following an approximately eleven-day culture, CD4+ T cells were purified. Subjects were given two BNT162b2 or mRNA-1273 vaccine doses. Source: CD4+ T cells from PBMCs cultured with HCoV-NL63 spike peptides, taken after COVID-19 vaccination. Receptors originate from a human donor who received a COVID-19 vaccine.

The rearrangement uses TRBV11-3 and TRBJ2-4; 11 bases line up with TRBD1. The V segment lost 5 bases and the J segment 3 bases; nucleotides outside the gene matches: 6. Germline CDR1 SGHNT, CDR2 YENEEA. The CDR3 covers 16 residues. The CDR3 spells CASSPDRGRDKNIQYF. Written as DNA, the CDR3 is TGTGCCAGCAGCCCGGACAGGGGGCGCGACAAAAACATTCAGTACTTC. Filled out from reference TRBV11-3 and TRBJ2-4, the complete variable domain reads EAGVVQSPRYKIIEKKQPVAFWCNPISGHNTLYWYLQNLGQGPELLIRYENEEAVDDSQLPKDRFSAERLKGVDSTLKIQPAELGDSAVYLCASSPDRGRDKNIQYFGAGTRLSVL.

CDR3 loop: CASSPGSPGDEQYF. The CDR3 DNA is TGCGCCAGCAGCCCGGGATCCCCGGGGGACGAGCAGTACTTC. This chain connects TRBV4-1 to TRBJ2-7, with a weak D call TRBD2 (6 bases). The CDR3 contains 14 residues. The V end lost 4 bases, the J end lost 5 bases, and 15 bases lay between the germline ends. Germline loops: CDR1 MGHRA, CDR2 YSYEKL.

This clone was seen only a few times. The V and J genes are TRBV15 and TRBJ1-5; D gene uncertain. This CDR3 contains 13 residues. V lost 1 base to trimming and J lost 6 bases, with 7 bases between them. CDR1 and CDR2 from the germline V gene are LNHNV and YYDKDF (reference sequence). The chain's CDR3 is CATSRALGQPQHF. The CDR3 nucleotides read TGTGCCACCAGCAGAGCCCTGGGTCAGCCCCAGCATTTT. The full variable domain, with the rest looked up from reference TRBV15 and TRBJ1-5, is DAMVIQNPRYQVTQFGKPVTLSCSQTLNHNVMYWYQQKSSQAPKLLFHYYDKDFNNEADTPDNFQSRRPNTSFCFLDIRSPGLGDTAMYLCATSRALGQPQHFGDGTRLSIL.

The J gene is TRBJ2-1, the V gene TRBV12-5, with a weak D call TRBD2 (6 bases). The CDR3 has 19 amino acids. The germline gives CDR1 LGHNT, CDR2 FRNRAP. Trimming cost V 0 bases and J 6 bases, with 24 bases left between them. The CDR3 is CASGLVVSGDLGDGNEQFF. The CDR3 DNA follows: TGTGCTAGTGGTTTGGTAGTTTCGGGGGACCTAGGTGATGGCAATGAGCAGTTCTTC.

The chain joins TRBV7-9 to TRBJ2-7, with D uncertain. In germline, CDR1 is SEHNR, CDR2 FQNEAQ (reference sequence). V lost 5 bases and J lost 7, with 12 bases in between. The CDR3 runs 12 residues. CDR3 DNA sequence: TGTGCCAGCAGCCTACCACTGCGGGAGCAGTACTTC. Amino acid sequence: CASSLPLREQYF.

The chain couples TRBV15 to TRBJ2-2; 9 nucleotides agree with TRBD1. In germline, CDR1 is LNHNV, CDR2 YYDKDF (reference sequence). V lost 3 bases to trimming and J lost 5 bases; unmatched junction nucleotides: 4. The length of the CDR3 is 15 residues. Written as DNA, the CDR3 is TGTGCCACCAGCAGGGCACAGGGGGCAACCGGGGAGCTGTTTTTT. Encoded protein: CATSRAQGATGELFF.

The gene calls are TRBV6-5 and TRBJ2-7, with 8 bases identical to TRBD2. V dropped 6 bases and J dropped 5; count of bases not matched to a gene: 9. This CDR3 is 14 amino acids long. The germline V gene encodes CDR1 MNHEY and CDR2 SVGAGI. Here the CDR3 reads CASSPGTSVDEQYF. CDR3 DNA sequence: TGTGCCAGCAGCCCCGGGACTAGTGTAGACGAGCAGTACTTC.

The CDR3 region has the DNA TGTGCCAGCACCAGGGACAGGGGTGAGGAGCAGTACTTC. It encodes CASTRDRGEEQYF. This rearrangement joins TRBV6-6 to TRBJ2-7; 10 bases match TRBD1. Germline CDR1 reads MNHNY; CDR2 reads SVGAGI (reference sequence). The V gene end was trimmed by 7 bases and the J gene end by 7 bases; junction bases not matched to a gene: 7. The CDR3 loop spans 13 amino acids.

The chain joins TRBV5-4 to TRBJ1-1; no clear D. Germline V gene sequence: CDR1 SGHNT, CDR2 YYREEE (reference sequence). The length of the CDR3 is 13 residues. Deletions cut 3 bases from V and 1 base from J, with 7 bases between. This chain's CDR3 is CASSSKGNTEAFF. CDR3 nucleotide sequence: TGTGCCAGCAGCTCGAAGGGGAACACTGAAGCTTTCTTT.

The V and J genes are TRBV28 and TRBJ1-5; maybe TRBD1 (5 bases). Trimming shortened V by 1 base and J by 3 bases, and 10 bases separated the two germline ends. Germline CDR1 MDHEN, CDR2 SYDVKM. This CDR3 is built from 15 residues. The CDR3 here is CASSLLARVNQPQHF. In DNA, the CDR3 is TGTGCCAGCAGTTTATTGGCCAGGGTCAATCAGCCCCAGCATTTT.

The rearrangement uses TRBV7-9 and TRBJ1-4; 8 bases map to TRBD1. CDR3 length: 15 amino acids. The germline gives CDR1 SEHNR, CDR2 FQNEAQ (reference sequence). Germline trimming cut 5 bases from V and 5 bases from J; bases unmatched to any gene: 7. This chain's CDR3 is CASSRPGTGNEKLFF. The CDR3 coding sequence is TGTGCCAGCAGCCGTCCCGGGACAGGAAATGAAAAACTGTTTTTT.

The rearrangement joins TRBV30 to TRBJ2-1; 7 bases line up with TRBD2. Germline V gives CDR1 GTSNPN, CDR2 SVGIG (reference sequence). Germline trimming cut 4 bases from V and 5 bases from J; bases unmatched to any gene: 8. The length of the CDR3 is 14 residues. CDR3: CAWTRGRLNNEQFF. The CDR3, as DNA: TGTGCCTGGACACGCGGGAGATTGAACAATGAGCAGTTCTTC.

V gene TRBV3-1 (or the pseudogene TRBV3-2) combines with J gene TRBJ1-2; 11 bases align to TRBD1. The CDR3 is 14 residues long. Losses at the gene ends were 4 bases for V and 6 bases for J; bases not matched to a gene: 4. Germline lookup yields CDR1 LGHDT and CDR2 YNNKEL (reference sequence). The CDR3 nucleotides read TGTGCCAGCAGCCTAGGACAGGGGGCAGATGGCTACACCTTC. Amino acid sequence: CASSLGQGADGYTF.

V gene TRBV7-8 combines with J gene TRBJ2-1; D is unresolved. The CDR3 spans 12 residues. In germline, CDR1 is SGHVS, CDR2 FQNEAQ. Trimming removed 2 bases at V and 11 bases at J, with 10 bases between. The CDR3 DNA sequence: TGTGCCAGCAGCTTATTTACGATTCAGCAGTTCTTC. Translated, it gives CASSLFTIQQFF.

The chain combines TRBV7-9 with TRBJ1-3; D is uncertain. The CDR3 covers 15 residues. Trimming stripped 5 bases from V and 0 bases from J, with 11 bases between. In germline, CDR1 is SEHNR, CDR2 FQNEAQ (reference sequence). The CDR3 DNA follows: TGTGCCAGCAGCCCCCCCAGTGACTCTGGAAACACCATATATTTT. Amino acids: CASSPPSDSGNTIYF.

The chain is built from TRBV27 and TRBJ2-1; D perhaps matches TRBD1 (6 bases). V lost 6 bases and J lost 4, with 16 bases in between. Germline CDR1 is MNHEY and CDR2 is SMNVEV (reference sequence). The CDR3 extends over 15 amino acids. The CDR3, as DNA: TGTGCCAGCAGCCCAGCCAGGGGAGATTACAATGAGCAGTTCTTC. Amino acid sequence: CASSPARGDYNEQFF.

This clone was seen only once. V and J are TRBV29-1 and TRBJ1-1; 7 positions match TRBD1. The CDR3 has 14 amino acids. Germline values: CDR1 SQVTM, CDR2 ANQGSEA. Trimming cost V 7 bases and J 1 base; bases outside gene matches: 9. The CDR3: CSAQKGAGNTEAFF. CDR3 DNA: TGCAGCGCCCAAAAGGGGGCCGGGAACACTGAAGCTTTCTTT.

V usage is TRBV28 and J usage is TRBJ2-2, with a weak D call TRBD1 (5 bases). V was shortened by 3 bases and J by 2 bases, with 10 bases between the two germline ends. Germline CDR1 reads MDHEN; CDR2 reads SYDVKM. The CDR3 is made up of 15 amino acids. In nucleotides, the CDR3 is TGTGCCAGCAGTTTGTCTGGGGCCAACACCGGGGAGCTGTTTTTT. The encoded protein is CASSLSGANTGELFF.

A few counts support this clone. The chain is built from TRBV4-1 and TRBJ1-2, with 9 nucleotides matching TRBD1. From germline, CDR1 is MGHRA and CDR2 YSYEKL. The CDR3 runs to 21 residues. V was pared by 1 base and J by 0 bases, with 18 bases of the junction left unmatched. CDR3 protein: CASSQVETGGWGGRANYGYTF. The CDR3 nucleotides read TGCGCCAGCAGCCAAGTGGAGACAGGGGGATGGGGTGGCCGAGCTAACTATGGCTACACCTTC.

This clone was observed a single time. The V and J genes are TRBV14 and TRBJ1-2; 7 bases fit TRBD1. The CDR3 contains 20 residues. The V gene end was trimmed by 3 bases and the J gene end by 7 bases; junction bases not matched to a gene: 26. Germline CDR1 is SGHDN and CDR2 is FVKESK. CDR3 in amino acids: CASSHHPHRQGNIKGGGYTF. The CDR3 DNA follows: TGTGCCAGCAGCCACCACCCTCACCGACAGGGAAATATAAAGGGGGGTGGCTACACCTTC.

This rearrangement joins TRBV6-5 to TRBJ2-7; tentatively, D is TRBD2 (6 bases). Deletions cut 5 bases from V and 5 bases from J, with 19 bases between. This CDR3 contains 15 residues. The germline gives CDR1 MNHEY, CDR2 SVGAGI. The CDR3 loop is CASSPHPGTPNEQYF. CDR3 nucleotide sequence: TGTGCCAGCAGTCCCCACCCCGGGACTCCAAACGAGCAGTACTTC.

The CDR3 coding sequence is TGTGCCTATGGGGACACCACAGATACGCAGTATTTT. Translated, it gives CAYGDTTDTQYF. This chain uses TRBV30 with TRBJ2-3, with D tentatively TRBD1 (6 bases). CDR1 GTSNPN and CDR2 SVGIG come from the germline V gene (reference sequence). This CDR3 contains 12 residues. V gave up 7 bases and J gave up 2 bases, with 10 bases separating them.

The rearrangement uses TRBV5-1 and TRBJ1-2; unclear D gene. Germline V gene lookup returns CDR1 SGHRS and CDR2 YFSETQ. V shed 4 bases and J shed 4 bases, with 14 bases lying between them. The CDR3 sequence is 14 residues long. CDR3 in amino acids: CASSNPTRPYGYTF. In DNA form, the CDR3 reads TGCGCCAGCAGCAATCCTACAAGACCCTATGGCTACACCTTC. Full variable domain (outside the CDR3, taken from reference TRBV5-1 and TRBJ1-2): KAGVTQTPRYLIKTRGQQVTLSCSPISGHRSVSWYQQTPGQGLQFLFEYFSETQRNKGNFPGRFSGRQFSNSRSEMNVSTLELGDSALYLCASSNPTRPYGYTFGSGTRLTVV.

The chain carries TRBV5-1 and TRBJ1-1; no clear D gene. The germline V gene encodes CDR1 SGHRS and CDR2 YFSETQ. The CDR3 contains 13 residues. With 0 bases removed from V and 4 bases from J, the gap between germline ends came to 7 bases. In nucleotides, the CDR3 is TGCGCCAGCAGCTTGGAACAGTTCACTGAAGCTTTCTTT. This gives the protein CASSLEQFTEAFF.